The 7 T cell receptor beta chains listed next were all sequenced from one sample in a study of T cells in localized non-small cell lung cancer. The method was immunoSEQ multiplex PCR; TCRdb's version includes in-frame clones alone and lacks a portion of them. The sample holds fewer than 75,000 clones, approximately 84% seen once. Specimen: peripheral blood, collected before any cancer treatment. All receptors come from a female donor at least 60 years old with stage I lung adenocarcinoma.

V is TRBV6-5 and J is TRBJ2-7; D possibly corresponds to TRBD1 (6 bases). CDR1 and CDR2 from the germline V gene are MNHEY and SVGAGI. Trimming took 6 bases from V and 0 from J, leaving 15 bases between them. This CDR3 is 15 amino acids long. The CDR3 protein is CASRAGTGSSYEQYF. CDR3 sequence (DNA): TGTGCCAGCAGGGCCGGAACAGGGAGCTCCTACGAGCAGTACTTC.

The V and J genes are TRBV5-8 and TRBJ2-3; D is ambiguous. Looked up from germline, CDR1 is SGHTS and CDR2 is YDEGEE. V was clipped by 1 base and J by 4 bases, with 7 bases between them. The CDR3 runs to 13 residues. DNA of the CDR3: TGTGCCAGCAGCTTGCTTTCGGCAGATACGCAGTATTTT. This codes for CASSLLSADTQYF.

Relative to its sample, this clone is medium-sized. This chain connects TRBV7-3 to TRBJ2-7; possible D gene TRBD2, 7 bases. The CDR3 is made up of 16 amino acids. The germline gives CDR1 SGHTA, CDR2 FQGTGA. V lost 0 bases and J lost 4, with 16 bases in between. The CDR3: CASSLTGGLSAYEQYF. The CDR3 coding sequence is TGTGCCAGCAGCTTAACCGGGGGGCTAAGCGCTTACGAGCAGTACTTC. Complete variable domain (other parts from reference TRBV7-3 and TRBJ2-7): GAGVSQTPSNKVTEKGKYVELRCDPISGHTALYWYRQSLGQGPEFLIYFQGTGAADDSGLPNDRFFAVRPEGSVSTLKIQRTERGDSAVYLCASSLTGGLSAYEQYFGPGTRLTVT.

The chain links TRBV9 to TRBJ1-3; no reliable D call. The germline CDR1 and CDR2 sequences are SGDLS and YYNGEE. The CDR3 is 16 amino acids. V was trimmed by 2 bases and J by 0 bases, leaving 12 bases between them. In DNA form, the CDR3 reads TGTGCCAGCAGCGTCCGTGGGGATAGCTCTGGAAACACCATATATTTT. It specifies CASSVRGDSSGNTIYF.

This clone was observed a handful of times. This chain joins TRBV18 and TRBJ2-5; 14 positions agree with TRBD2. Germline loops: CDR1 KGHSH, CDR2 LQKENI. V was pared by 6 bases and J by 3 bases, with 3 bases of the junction left unmatched. The CDR3 loop spans 15 amino acids. In nucleotides, the CDR3 is TGTGCCAGCTCCTTGGGACTAGCGGGAGAAGAGACCCAGTACTTC. Protein product: CASSLGLAGEETQYF.

The V call is TRBV28, the J call TRBJ1-2; 7 bases are a match to TRBD1. The germline gives CDR1 MDHEN, CDR2 SYDVKM. CDR3 size: 14 residues. The V gene end was trimmed by 2 bases and the J gene end by 4 bases; junction bases not matched to a gene: 4. The CDR3 DNA is TGTGCCAGCAGTTTACAACCAGGGGGCTATGGCTACACCTTC. Amino acid sequence: CASSLQPGGYGYTF.

This clone was counted only a few times. The chain recombines TRBV2 with TRBJ1-1; the D is unclear. V lost 3 bases to trimming and J lost 0 bases, with 5 bases between them. CDR3 length equals 13 residues. Germline lookup yields CDR1 SNHLY and CDR2 FYNNEI. This chain's CDR3 is CASSDSMNTEAFF. Written as DNA, the CDR3 is TGTGCCAGCAGTGACAGCATGAACACTGAAGCTTTCTTT.